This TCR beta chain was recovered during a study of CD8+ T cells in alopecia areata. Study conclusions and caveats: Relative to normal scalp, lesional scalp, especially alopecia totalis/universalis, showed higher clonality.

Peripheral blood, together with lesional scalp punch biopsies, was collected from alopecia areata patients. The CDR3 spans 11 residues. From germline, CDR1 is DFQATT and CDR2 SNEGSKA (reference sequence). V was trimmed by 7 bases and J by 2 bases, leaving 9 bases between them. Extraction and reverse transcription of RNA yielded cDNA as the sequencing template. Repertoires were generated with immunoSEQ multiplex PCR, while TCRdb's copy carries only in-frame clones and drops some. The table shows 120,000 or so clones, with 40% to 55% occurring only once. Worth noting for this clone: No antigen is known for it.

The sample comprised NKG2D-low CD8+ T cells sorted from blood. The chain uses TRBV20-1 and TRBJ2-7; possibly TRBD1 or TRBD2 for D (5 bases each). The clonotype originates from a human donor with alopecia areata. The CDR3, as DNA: TGCAGTGTGGGGACGACCTACGAGCAGTACTTC. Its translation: CSVGTTYEQYF.